These 7 T cell receptor beta chains were sequenced from one sample in a study of blood T cell repertoires in COVID-19. Sequencing was performed with immunoSEQ multiplex PCR; in TCRdb, only in-frame clones are kept and a portion is missing. The sample records approximately 200,000 clones, 80% to 90% being singletons. Sequenced input: peripheral blood. These receptors came from a man between 65 and 85 years old with active or convalescent COVID-19.

This rearrangement joins TRBV10-1 to TRBJ1-6; D not certain. The CDR3 extends over 15 amino acids. CDR1 WNHNN and CDR2 SYGVQD come from the germline V gene (reference sequence). V shed 0 bases and J shed 10 bases, with 13 bases lying between them. The CDR3 sequence: CASSESTGVGSPLHF. The CDR3 DNA reads as TGCGCCAGCAGTGAGTCGACCGGGGTTGGGTCACCCCTCCACTTT.

J is TRBJ2-5 and V is TRBV15; tentatively, D is TRBD2 (6 bases). CDR1 and CDR2 from the germline V gene are LNHNV and YYDKDF (reference sequence). The CDR3 has 12 residues. V was pared by 5 bases and J by 9 bases, with 13 bases between. CDR3 bases: TGTGCCACCAGCCTGAGCGGGTTGGCCCAGTACTTC. Translated, it gives CATSLSGLAQYF.

This rearrangement joins TRBV29-1 to TRBJ1-1; maybe TRBD1 (5 bases). CDR1 and CDR2 from the germline V gene are SQVTM and ANQGSEA. This CDR3 contains 10 residues. The V and J ends lost 8 bases and 8 bases respectively, with 12 bases between them. DNA of the CDR3: TGCAGCCTTTCAGGGTGGGAAGCTTTCTTT. This translates into CSLSGWEAFF.

The chain uses TRBV9 and TRBJ1-2, with 9 bases aligning to TRBD1. Germline CDR1 and CDR2: SGDLS and YYNGEE. The CDR3 has 15 residues. Losses at the gene ends were 0 bases for V and 6 bases for J; bases not matched to a gene: 6. The CDR3 is CASSVETGGRDGYTF. As DNA, the CDR3 is TGTGCCAGCAGCGTAGAGACAGGGGGAAGGGATGGCTACACCTTC.

Concerning this clone: Other DNA sequences in the sample encode the same CDR3. The genes are TRBV30 and TRBJ2-7, with a possible D match to TRBD2 (5 bases). Germline V gene sequence: CDR1 GTSNPN, CDR2 SVGIG (reference sequence). The CDR3 is 12 residues long. Trimming stripped 3 bases from V and 3 bases from J, with 9 bases between. The CDR3 DNA reads as TGTGCCTGGAGGAGCGGAAGCTACGAGCAGTACTTC. Translated: CAWRSGSYEQYF.

This chain connects TRBV24-1 to TRBJ2-7, with TRBD1 matching over 7 bases. Germline CDR1 KGHDR, CDR2 SFDVKD. V dropped 6 bases and J dropped 5; count of bases not matched to a gene: 12. The CDR3 totals 15 residues. In DNA form, the CDR3 reads TGTGCCACCAGTCTGGACAGGCCCCTCGGGGACGAGCAGTACTTC. Protein: CATSLDRPLGDEQYF.

The V gene is TRBV18, the J gene TRBJ2-5, with 10 bases fitting TRBD1. V was pared by 3 bases and J by 5 bases, with 9 bases of the junction left unmatched. The CDR3 runs 16 residues. Looked up from germline, CDR1 is KGHSH and CDR2 is LQKENI. In DNA form, the CDR3 reads TGTGCCAGCTCACCCGGAGAGACAGGGGGCATCGAGACCCAGTACTTC. Its translation: CASSPGETGGIETQYF. Variable domain in full (rest from reference TRBV18 and TRBJ2-5): NAGVMQNPRHLVRRRGQEARLRCSPMKGHSHVYWYRQLPEEGLKFMVYLQKENIIDESGMPKERFSAEFPKEGPSILRIQQVVRGDSAAYFCASSPGETGGIETQYFGPGTRLLVL.